These 11 T cell receptor beta chains originate from one sample sequenced in a study of cytomegalovirus exposure and HLA in healthy donors. PCR involved 60 Vbeta and 13 Jbeta primers. Sequenced by immunoSEQ multiplex PCR; TCRdb stores in-frame clones only, minus some. The sample carries about 130,000 clones, approximately 80% recorded once. Sequencing was performed on PBMCs. The receptor set was obtained from a boy aged 2 to 9 in good health and CMV-seronegative.

The rearrangement joins TRBV7-9 to TRBJ1-2, with a weak D call TRBD1 (5 bases). The germline V gene encodes CDR1 SEHNR and CDR2 FQNEAQ (reference sequence). V was clipped by 5 bases and J by 5 bases, with 21 bases between them. There are 16 residues in the CDR3. CDR3 region: CASSHTSVGGRYGYTF. CDR3 nucleotides: TGTGCCAGCAGCCACACATCCGTGGGGGGTCGGTATGGCTACACCTTC.

V gene TRBV30 combines with J gene TRBJ2-7, with unresolved D. Germline values: CDR1 GTSNPN, CDR2 SVGIG (reference sequence). The germline V and J ends were trimmed by 1 base and 3 bases, with 7 bases remaining between them. This CDR3 comprises 12 residues. The CDR3 region is CAWSGDSYEQYV. The CDR3 region has the DNA TGTGCCTGGAGTGGCGATAGCTACGAGCAGTACGTC.

This chain joins TRBV7-9 and TRBJ2-7; a weak D match, TRBD1 (5 bases). The CDR3 consists of 12 residues. The germline CDR1 and CDR2 sequences are SEHNR and FQNEAQ (reference sequence). V lost 6 bases, J lost 1 base, and 7 bases lay in between. The chain's CDR3 is CASRQESYEQYF. As DNA, the CDR3 is TGTGCCAGCAGACAGGAGTCCTACGAGCAGTACTTC.

The chain employs TRBV5-1 and TRBJ1-1; D uncertain. Trimming left V 7 bases short and J 3 bases short, with 13 bases between. In germline, CDR1 is SGHRS, CDR2 YFSETQ. The CDR3 loop spans 13 amino acids. CDR3 DNA: TGCGCCAGCCGCTCAGGTTTACACACTGAAGCTTTCTTT. Translated, it gives CASRSGLHTEAFF. The full variable domain, with the rest looked up from reference TRBV5-1 and TRBJ1-1, is KAGVTQTPRYLIKTRGQQVTLSCSPISGHRSVSWYQQTPGQGLQFLFEYFSETQRNKGNFPGRFSGRQFSNSRSEMNVSTLELGDSALYLCASRSGLHTEAFFGQGTRLTVV.

This clone was counted once. The rearrangement joins TRBV27 to TRBJ2-3; possibly TRBD1 for D (6 bases). Germline V gene lookup returns CDR1 MNHEY and CDR2 SMNVEV (reference sequence). Trimming cost V 5 bases and J 2 bases, with 14 bases left between them. This CDR3 has 15 residues. For the CDR3, the DNA is TGTGCCAGCAGTACTCACAGGGAACACACAGATACGCAGTATTTT. The encoded protein is CASSTHREHTDTQYF.

This clone has only one observation. The CDR3 coding sequence is TGTGCCATCAGTGACAGGACAGGGGCCTACGAGCAGTACTTC. Its translation is CAISDRTGAYEQYF. This sequence joins TRBV10-3 and TRBJ2-7, with 9 bases identical to TRBD1. Germline CDR1 is ENHRY and CDR2 is SYGVKD. V shed 3 bases, J shed 2 bases, and the junction held 2 bases outside the gene matches. This CDR3 spans 14 amino acids.

A few counts support this clone. V is TRBV4-1 and J is TRBJ2-2; D is possibly TRBD1 (5 bases). V was cut by 0 bases and J by 6 bases, with 14 bases left in between. The CDR3 extends over 16 amino acids. Germline CDR1 is MGHRA and CDR2 is YSYEKL. The DNA for the CDR3 is TGCGCCAGCAGCCAAGATGCCCCAGGGAAGGCCGGGGAGCTGTTTTTT. It encodes CASSQDAPGKAGELFF.

The chain recombines TRBV6-5 with TRBJ2-1; 9 bases align to TRBD1. Per germline, CDR1 MNHEY and CDR2 SVGAGI. The junction had 7 bases not matched to a gene; V was cut back by 6 bases and J by 7 bases. This CDR3 is 14 amino acids long. The CDR3 bases are TGTGCCAGCAGCGGGGGACAGGGAGCGAATGAGCAGTTCTTC. Translated, it gives CASSGGQGANEQFF.

The gene calls are TRBV2 and TRBJ2-7, with TRBD1 matching 7 bases. CDR1 and CDR2 from the germline V gene are SNHLY and FYNNEI. CDR3 size: 15 residues. J gave up 4 bases and V 7 bases, and 13 bases lay outside the gene matches. The CDR3: CASTPPGQRRYEQYF. The CDR3 DNA reads as TGTGCCAGCACCCCCCCGGGACAGAGAAGGTACGAGCAGTACTTC.

The rearrangement joins TRBV14 to TRBJ2-3; maybe TRBD1 (6 bases). Germline values: CDR1 SGHDN, CDR2 FVKESK. This CDR3 contains 14 residues. V lost 0 bases to trimming and J lost 4 bases, with 8 bases between them. The CDR3 reads CASSQDRGPDTQYF. CDR3 coding DNA: TGTGCCAGCAGCCAAGACAGGGGTCCAGATACGCAGTATTTT.

The chain is built from TRBV5-4 and TRBJ1-1; 7 positions match TRBD1. Per germline, CDR1 SGHNT and CDR2 YYREEE (reference sequence). The CDR3 runs to 13 residues. The V and J ends lost 3 bases and 8 bases, in that order; junction bases with no gene match: 7. CDR3 in DNA: TGTGCCAGCAGCTCAAGACAGGGCGCAGAAGCTTTCTTT. Amino acids: CASSSRQGAEAFF.